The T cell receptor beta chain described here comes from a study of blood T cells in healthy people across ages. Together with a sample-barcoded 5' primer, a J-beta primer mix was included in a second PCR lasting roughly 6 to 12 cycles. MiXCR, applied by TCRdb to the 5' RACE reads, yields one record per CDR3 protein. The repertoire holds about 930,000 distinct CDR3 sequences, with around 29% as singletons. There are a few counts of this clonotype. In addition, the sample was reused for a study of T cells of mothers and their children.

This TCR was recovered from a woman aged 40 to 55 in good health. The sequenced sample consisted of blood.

The CDR3 DNA reads as TGTGCCAGCAGTTTGCCAACTAGCGGGGGCCGCTTGAACACAGATACGCAGTATTTT. It codes for CASSLPTSGGRLNTDTQYF. The V call is TRBV28, the J call TRBJ2-3, with 11 bases matching TRBD2. The V gene's germline CDR1 is MDHEN and CDR2 SYDVKM. Trimming cost V 3 bases and J 2 bases; bases outside gene matches: 13. The CDR3 sequence is 19 residues long. The variable domain in full, with the rest retrieved from reference TRBV28 and TRBJ2-3, is DVKVTQSSRYLVKRTGEKVFLECVQDMDHENMFWYRQDPGLGLRLIYFSYDVKMKEKGDIPEGYSVSREKKERFSLILESASTNQTSMYLCASSLPTSGGRLNTDTQYFGPGTRLTVL.